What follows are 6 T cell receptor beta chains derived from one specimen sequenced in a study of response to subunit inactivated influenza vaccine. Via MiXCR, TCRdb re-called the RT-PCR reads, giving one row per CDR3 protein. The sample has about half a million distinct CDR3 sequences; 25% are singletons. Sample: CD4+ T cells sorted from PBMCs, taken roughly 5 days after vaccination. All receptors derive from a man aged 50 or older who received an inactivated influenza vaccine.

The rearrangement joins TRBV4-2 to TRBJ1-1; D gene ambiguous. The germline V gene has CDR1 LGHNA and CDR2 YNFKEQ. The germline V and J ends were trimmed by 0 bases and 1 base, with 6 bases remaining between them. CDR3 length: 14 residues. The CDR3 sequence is CASSQDPANTEAFF. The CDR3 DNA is TGTGCCAGCAGCCAAGACCCTGCGAACACTGAAGCTTTCTTT.

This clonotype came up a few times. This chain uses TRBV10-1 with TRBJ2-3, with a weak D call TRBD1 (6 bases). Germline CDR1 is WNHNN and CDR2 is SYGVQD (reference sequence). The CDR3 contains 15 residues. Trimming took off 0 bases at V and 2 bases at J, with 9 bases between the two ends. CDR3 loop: CASSESTGITDTQYF. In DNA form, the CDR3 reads TGCGCCAGCAGTGAGTCGACAGGTATCACAGATACGCAGTATTTT.

The CDR3 nucleotides are TGTGCCAGCAGCTTGGAGTCGGGCAGAAAGCAGTTCTTC. Its protein is CASSLESGRKQFF. The chain carries TRBV5-6 and TRBJ2-1; D is uncertain. The germline CDR1 and CDR2 sequences are SGHDT and YYEEEE. The CDR3 runs 13 residues. With 0 bases removed from V and 11 bases from J, the gap between germline ends came to 12 bases.

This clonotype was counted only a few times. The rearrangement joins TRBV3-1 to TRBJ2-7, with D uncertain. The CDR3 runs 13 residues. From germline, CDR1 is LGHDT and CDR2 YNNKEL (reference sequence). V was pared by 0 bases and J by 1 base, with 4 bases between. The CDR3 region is CASSQDVSYEQYF. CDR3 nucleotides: TGTGCCAGCAGCCAAGATGTATCCTACGAGCAGTACTTC.

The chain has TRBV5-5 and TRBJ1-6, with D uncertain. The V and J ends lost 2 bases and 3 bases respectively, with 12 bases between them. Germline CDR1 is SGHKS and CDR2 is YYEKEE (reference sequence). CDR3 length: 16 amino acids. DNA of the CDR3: TGTGCCAGCAGCTTTGGACCCCCACTCTATAATTCACCCCTCCACTTT. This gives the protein CASSFGPPLYNSPLHF.

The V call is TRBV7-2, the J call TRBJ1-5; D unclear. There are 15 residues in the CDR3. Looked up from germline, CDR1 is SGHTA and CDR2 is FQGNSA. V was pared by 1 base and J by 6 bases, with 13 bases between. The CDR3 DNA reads TGTGCCAGCAGCTTAGTGCTAGGAGGGCTTCAGCCCCAGCATTTT. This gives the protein CASSLVLGGLQPQHF.